This T cell receptor (beta chain) comes out of a study of OX40 agonist ivuxolimab in advanced cancers. Overall study: Subjects had a mean age of about 57 years, with a range of about 23 to 79; around 80% were male. Study outcomes and limitations: CD8+ T cells showed, on average, more clonal expansion than CD4+ cells. Part of the nonresponder group also had normalized T-cell clonal expansion that was low.

CDR3 length: 15 residues. Germline lookup yields CDR1 MNHEY and CDR2 SMNVEV (reference sequence). V lost 2 bases and J lost 8, with 15 bases in between. The table came from immunoSEQ multiplex PCR; TCRdb's copy has only in-frame clones and leaves some out. The repertoire consists of some 45,000 clones, with about 89% occurring once and the leading ten covering roughly an eighth. A remark on this clone: Its target is unknown.

This chain joins TRBV27 and TRBJ1-4, with D perhaps TRBD1 (5 bases). This specimen consisted of CD4+ or CD8+ T cells sorted from blood, obtained in a trial of the OX40 agonist ivuxolimab. The TCR comes from an adult with an advanced solid tumor such as melanoma, head and neck, liver or kidney cancer. The CDR3: CASSLMWGIGEKLFF. In DNA, the CDR3 is TGTGCCAGCAGTTTAATGTGGGGGATTGGGGAAAAACTGTTTTTT.